This T cell receptor beta chain stems from a study of control samples from healthy donors and cancer patients. V trimming: 5 bases; J trimming: 9 bases; junction bases outside the gene matches: 9. CDR1 is SGHVS and CDR2 is FQNEAQ in the germline V gene. This CDR3 has 14 amino acids. This clone was counted once. Method: immunoSEQ multiplex PCR; TCRdb's copy keeps in-frame clones and lacks some. The data hold about 120,000 clones, with approximately 94% observed a single time. Source material: blood. The TCR was taken from a man aged 30-40 years in good health. The V call is TRBV7-8, the J call TRBJ2-2, with 7 bases matching TRBD2. The CDR3 DNA reads TGTGCCAGCAGCCTGGGGGGGGAAGGCCGGGAGCTGTTTTTT. Residues: CASSLGGEGRELFF.